A selection of T cell receptor beta chains follows, all from one sample in a study of blood T cell repertoires in COVID-19. TCRdb's table, derived via immunoSEQ multiplex PCR, lists solely in-frame clones and lacks some. The sample contains 200,000 to 250,000 clones, less than 85% of which appear only once. The sequenced material came from peripheral blood. All receptors derive from a woman older than 75 with acute or convalescent COVID-19. The CDR3 runs from the conserved cysteine through the conserved F or W. A D gene is named only where the DNA matches it firmly. Clone size is not always given. Where it is, it says once, few, many or a class for expanded clones.

J,length,D,size,V,DNA,CDR3
TRBJ1-1,11,.,.,TRBV6-5,TGTGCCAGCAGTAGGGGACACGGTTTCTTCTTT,CASSRGHGFFF
TRBJ2-2,14,.,.,TRBV19,TGTGCCAGTAGTAGGGACACTTCCACCGGGGAGCTGTTTTTT,CASSRDTSTGELFF
TRBJ2-2,16,TRBD1,.,TRBV19,TGTGCCAGGCCGGGGACAGGGTGGTGGTCCACCGGGGAGCTGTTTTTT,CARPGTGWWSTGELFF
TRBJ1-1,15,.,.,TRBV19,TGTGCCAGCCTTCGTCCGGGACAAGGAAAAACTGAAGCTTTCTTT,CASLRPGQGKTEAFF
TRBJ1-5,14,TRBD1,.,TRBV19,TGTGCCAGTAGTATACAGGGGGCAGTTCAGCCCCAGCATTTT,CASSIQGAVQPQHF
TRBJ1-1,14,.,.,TRBV9,TGTGCCAGCACCTTAGGACTAGCGTCCACTGAAGCTTTCTTT,CASTLGLASTEAFF
TRBJ2-2,11,.,.,TRBV30,TGTGCCTGGCGACAAGACGGGGAGCTGTTTTTT,CAWRQDGELFF
TRBJ1-2,16,.,.,TRBV28,TGTGCCAGCAGTTTGGAGGCTTTGGCCGGGAGTCATGGCTACACCTTC,CASSLEALAGSHGYTF
TRBJ1-2,15,.,.,TRBV19,TGTGCCAGTAGTCCCCGGGGGGGCGGATACTATGGCTACACCTTC,CASSPRGGGYYGYTF
TRBJ2-2,14,TRBD1,.,TRBV29-1,TGCAGCTCAAGACAGGGCGCAAACACCGGGGAGCTGTTTTTT,CSSRQGANTGELFF
TRBJ1-5,15,TRBD1,.,TRBV28,TGTGCCAGCAGTCCTCCGGACAGGCCGAATCAGCCCCAGCATTTT,CASSPPDRPNQPQHF
TRBJ1-2,12,TRBD1,.,TRBV19,TGTGCCAGTTCCAGGGGGGAAAGTGGCTACACCTTC,CASSRGESGYTF
TRBJ2-5,17,TRBD1,.,TRBV3-1/TRBV3-2,TGTGCCAGCAGCCAAGATCCCCCCGGGACAGGGGTCGAGACCCAGTACTTC,CASSQDPPGTGVETQYF
TRBJ1-6,16,.,.,TRBV9,TGTGCCAGCAGCGCCACCCCGGACGGGAATAATTCACCCCTCCACTTT,CASSATPDGNNSPLHF
TRBJ1-2,14,TRBD1,.,TRBV6-5,TGTGCCAGCAGTTACACCACAGGGGCCTATGGCTACACCTTC,CASSYTTGAYGYTF
TRBJ2-7,14,TRBD1,.,TRBV10-3,TGTGCCATCAGCGGGACAGGGGGTTTCTACGAGCAGTACTTC,CAISGTGGFYEQYF
TRBJ1-5,13,.,.,TRBV9,TGTGCCAGCAGCGTGGGGACTCATCAGCCCCAGCATTTT,CASSVGTHQPQHF
TRBJ2-7,16,TRBD1,.,TRBV19,TGTGCCAGTAGTATCGTTCCGGGACAGGGGACCTACGAGCAGTACTTC,CASSIVPGQGTYEQYF
TRBJ1-2,14,.,.,TRBV5-1,TGCGCCAGCAGCGTGGACAGTAGATCCTATGGCTACACCTTC,CASSVDSRSYGYTF
TRBJ2-7,16,TRBD1,.,TRBV19,TGTGCCAGTAGTATGGGACAGGGGGTTCAGTACTACGAGCAGTACTTC,CASSMGQGVQYYEQYF
TRBJ2-5,15,TRBD2,few,TRBV7-3,TGTGCCAGCAGCTTTGCGGGGGGGTACCAAGAGACCCAGTACTTC,CASSFAGGYQETQYF